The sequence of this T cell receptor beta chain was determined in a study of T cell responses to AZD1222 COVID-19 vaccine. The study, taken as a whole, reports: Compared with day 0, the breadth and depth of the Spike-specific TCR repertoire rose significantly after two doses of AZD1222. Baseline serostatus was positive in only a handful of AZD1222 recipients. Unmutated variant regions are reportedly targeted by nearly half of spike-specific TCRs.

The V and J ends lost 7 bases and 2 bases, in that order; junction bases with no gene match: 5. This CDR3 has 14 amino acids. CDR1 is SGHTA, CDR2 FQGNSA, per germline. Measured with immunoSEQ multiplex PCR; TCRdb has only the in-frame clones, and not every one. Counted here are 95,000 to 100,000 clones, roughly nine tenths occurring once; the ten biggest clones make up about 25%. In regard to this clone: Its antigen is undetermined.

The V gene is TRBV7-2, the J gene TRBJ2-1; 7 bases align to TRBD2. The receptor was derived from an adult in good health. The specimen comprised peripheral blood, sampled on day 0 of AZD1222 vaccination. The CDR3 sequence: CASNLGRAYNEQFF. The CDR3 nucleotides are TGTGCCAGCAACCTGGGGAGGGCCTACAATGAGCAGTTCTTC.